The rows below give T cell receptor beta chains drawn from one sample of a study of post-analysis software for immune sequencing data. TCRdb ran MiXCR on the PCR reads and lists one entry per CDR3 protein. The repertoire holds approximately 440,000 distinct CDR3 sequences, roughly 45% seen once, with over 10% in the top ten. The sequenced material came from blood. These receptors were collected from a girl aged 5-17 years with multiple sclerosis. Both conserved end residues are part of each CDR3. D genes are given only for firm matches. A row's size may be missing; if present it is once, few, many or a size class.

clone_size | j_call | v_call | d_call | cdr3_nt | cdr3_aa
few | TRBJ2-1 | TRBV11-2 | TRBD2 | TGTGCCAGCAGCTCGACTAGCAGCATATACAATGAGCAGTTCTTC | CASSSTSSIYNEQFF
few | TRBJ2-7 | TRBV18 | NA | TGTGCCAGCTCACGGAGGGGCAGTATGGACCCCTCGGAGCAGTACTTC | CASSRRGSMDPSEQYF
many | TRBJ1-2 | TRBV28 | NA | TGTGCCAGCAGTTTTCAGACAGCTAACTATGGCTACACCTTC | CASSFQTANYGYTF
few | TRBJ2-1 | TRBV5-8 | TRBD2 | TGTGCCAGCAGCCTCACTGGACTAGCGGTATACAATGAGCAGTTCTTC | CASSLTGLAVYNEQFF
few | TRBJ2-1 | TRBV20-1 | NA | TGCAGTGCGACACCGGGAGTGGCCTACAATGAGCAGTTCTTC | CSATPGVAYNEQFF
NA | TRBJ1-2 | TRBV28 | NA | TGTGCCAGCAGTTTATCCCAGGACCAGCTTAAAAACTATGGCTACACCTTC | CASSLSQDQLKNYGYTF
NA | TRBJ1-5 | TRBV21-1 | NA | TGTGCCAGCAGCAAACTAGCGCGGATAAATCAGCCCCAGCATTTT | CASSKLARINQPQHF
few | TRBJ1-1 | TRBV29-1 | NA | TGCAGCGTTGGCCTGTCCACTGAAGCTTTCTTT | CSVGLSTEAFF
few | TRBJ2-7 | TRBV7-6 | TRBD2 | TGTGCCAGCAGCCAAGAACAAGCGGGACCCCACGAGCAGTACTTC | CASSQEQAGPHEQYF
NA | TRBJ2-7 | TRBV2 | NA | TGTGCCAGCAGTGACGAGCGGGTAAGCTCCTACGAGCAGTACTTC | CASSDERVSSYEQYF
NA | TRBJ2-3 | TRBV5-1 | TRBD2 | TGCGCCAGCAGCCCGGGACTAGCGGGAGGGCTAGATACGCAGTATTTT | CASSPGLAGGLDTQYF
NA | TRBJ2-1 | TRBV20-1 | NA | TGCAGTGCTAGCGGGAGCTTTGAGCAGTTCTTC | CSASGSFEQFF
NA | TRBJ2-3 | TRBV20-1 | TRBD2 | TGCAGTGCTACCCGGACTAGCGGTAACACAGATACGCAGTATTTT | CSATRTSGNTDTQYF
NA | TRBJ2-7 | TRBV29-1 | NA | TGCAGCGTTCTAACCCCGGTTGGTTTCCCAGGCGAGCAGTACTTC | CSVLTPVGFPGEQYF
few | TRBJ2-5 | TRBV7-2 | TRBD2 | TGTGCCAGCAGCTTAGAAAGAGCGGGAATGGGGTACCAAGAGACCCAGTACTTC | CASSLERAGMGYQETQYF
NA | TRBJ2-1 | TRBV24-1 | TRBD2 | TGTGCCACCAGTGAGAAGCTAGCGGCGAAATCGAGCTCCTACAATGAGCAGTTCTTC | CATSEKLAAKSSSYNEQFF
few | TRBJ2-7 | TRBV12-3/TRBV12-4 | NA | TGTGCCAGCAGTTTACACAGTCGGGAGCAGTACTTC | CASSLHSREQYF
NA | TRBJ1-2 | TRBV20-1 | NA | TGCAGTGCTAGAACAGGGTTGAGTCACCATGGCTACACCTTC | CSARTGLSHHGYTF
few | TRBJ2-1 | TRBV9 | TRBD2 | TGTGCCAGCAGCCCCTCTAGCGGGAGTTTCAATGAGCAGTTCTTC | CASSPSSGSFNEQFF
NA | TRBJ2-7 | TRBV6-5 | TRBD1 | TGTGCCAGCAGCCGTAGGGACAGGGCCTACGAGCAGTACTTC | CASSRRDRAYEQYF
NA | TRBJ2-7 | TRBV7-2 | TRBD2 | TGTGCCAGCAGCCCGGTTCTACCGGGACTAGCGGGAGGGCCCTACGAGCAGTACTTC | CASSPVLPGLAGGPYEQYF
NA | TRBJ2-1 | TRBV7-3 | NA | TGTGCCAGCAGTGACGGCGGCGGGTGGGATGAGCAGTTCTTC | CASSDGGGWDEQFF
NA | TRBJ2-7 | TRBV27 | NA | TGTGCCAGCACTGATACTAGCCGAGCCTACGAGCAGTACTTC | CASTDTSRAYEQYF
few | TRBJ2-7 | TRBV6-5 | NA | TGTGCCAGCAGTAAGGGACCAAGAAATAACTACGAGCAGTACTTC | CASSKGPRNNYEQYF
once | TRBJ2-2 | TRBV29-1 | NA | TGCAGCGCGTCGACCCAGGGCAACACCGGGGAGCTGTTTTTT | CSASTQGNTGELFF
NA | TRBJ2-3 | TRBV4-3 | TRBD2 | TGCGCCAGCAGCCAAGATGGAGCGGGAGTAACAGATACGCAGTATTTT | CASSQDGAGVTDTQYF
NA | TRBJ2-3 | TRBV29-1 | TRBD2 | TGCAGCGTTGGTGGGGAGTCCCTAGCGGGTTCCCTAGGTACGCAGTATTTT | CSVGGESLAGSLGTQYF
few | TRBJ2-1 | TRBV20-1 | TRBD1 | TGCAGTGCTAGAGACCGGGACAGGGTCTACAATGAGCAGTTCTTC | CSARDRDRVYNEQFF
NA | TRBJ2-3 | TRBV10-3 | TRBD2 | TGTGCCATCAGCTCTACAGGACTAGCGGGAGTGGGTCCCCCAGATACGCAGTATTTT | CAISSTGLAGVGPPDTQYF
NA | TRBJ2-7 | TRBV5-1 | NA | TGCGCCAGCAGCTTGAGGGTGAGCTCCTACGAGCAGTACTTC | CASSLRVSSYEQYF
NA | TRBJ2-5 | TRBV21-1 | NA | TGTGCCAGCAGCAAATGGGACAGGATAGGGGAGACCCAGTACTTC | CASSKWDRIGETQYF
once | TRBJ1-2 | TRBV14 | NA | TGTGCCAGCAGCCCGGACATGAGGGGCTACACCTTC | CASSPDMRGYTF
few | TRBJ1-4 | TRBV11-2 | NA | TGTGCCAGCAGCGTCCAGGGCTACTCGGGTGAAAAACTGTTTTTT | CASSVQGYSGEKLFF
NA | TRBJ2-3 | TRBV7-7 | NA | TGTGCTAGCAGCGAAGGGCAGGGGACAGATACGCAGTATTTT | CASSEGQGTDTQYF
NA | TRBJ2-1 | TRBV6-1 | TRBD2 | TGTGCCAGCAGTGAAACGAGGGCTAGCGGGTTGAATGAGCAGTTCTTC | CASSETRASGLNEQFF
NA | TRBJ1-5 | TRBV27 | NA | TGTGCCAGCAGTTCCGAGGGGGTCCAGCCCCAGCATTTT | CASSSEGVQPQHF
few | TRBJ2-7 | TRBV10-3 | NA | TGTGCCATCAGTGAGTCGGCCCTAGCTGATACCTACGAGCAGTACTTC | CAISESALADTYEQYF
NA | TRBJ1-1 | TRBV6-5 | NA | TGTGCCAGTCAGAGGGACGTGTGGAACACTGAAGCTTTCTTT | CASQRDVWNTEAFF
many | TRBJ2-1 | TRBV20-1 | NA | TGCAGTGCGGGGCGGGTAAACAATGAGCAGTTCTTC | CSAGRVNNEQFF
NA | TRBJ1-1 | TRBV5-1 | NA | TGCGCCAGCAGCTTGAGAGGAGACGATGAAGCTTTCTTT | CASSLRGDDEAFF